The TCR beta chain described here comes from a study of post-analysis software for immune sequencing data. Study overall: Relapsing-remitting, secondary progressive and progressive-relapsing forms made up the multiple sclerosis disease courses. The study, taken as a whole, reports: Diversity measured as normalized Chao1 was significantly lower in multiple sclerosis patients than in controls. Patients showed TRBV5-6, TRBV5-1 and TRBV20-1 among four to six TRBV segments more frequent than in controls. Strong co-clustering by F measure was seen for same-batch samples.

Comments on this clonotype: The antigen is not known.

Unique molecular identifiers were present in the TCR beta cDNA libraries. It was from about 0.98 to 11 million T cells that 500,000 or so cDNA molecules came. TCRdb reprocessed the PCR reads via MiXCR and lists one record per CDR3 protein. Of hundreds of thousands of distinct CDR3 sequences in the sample, over 45% are singletons; the top ten hold approximately 10%. This CDR3 has 15 amino acids. V was trimmed by 1 base and J by 3 bases, leaving 13 bases between them. The germline gives CDR1 LGHDT, CDR2 YNNKEL (reference sequence). The receptor was derived from a girl under 10 years old with multiple sclerosis. This chain joins TRBV3-1 and TRBJ2-7; possibly TRBD1 for D (5 bases). Sequenced material: blood. For the CDR3, the DNA is TGTGCCAGCAGCCAAGGGGCTGGGGCCATCTACGAGCAGTACTTC. Translated, it gives CASSQGAGAIYEQYF.